The 9 T cell receptor beta chains below come from one sample, sequenced in a study of blood T cell repertoires in COVID-19. The assay was immunoSEQ multiplex PCR, and TCRdb's table has in-frame clones only and misses some. The sample has around 150,000 clones; 77% are singletons. Sequenced sample: peripheral blood. These receptors originate from a woman between 45 and 60 years old with active or convalescent COVID-19.

DNA for the CDR3: TGCGCCAGCAGCCAAAGTACCGGGACTCCGGCCGACAATGAGCAGTTCTTC. This encodes CASSQSTGTPADNEQFF. V and J are TRBV4-1 and TRBJ2-1, with D possibly TRBD2 on 6 matching bases. This CDR3 is built from 17 residues. V lost 2 bases and J lost 5, with 19 bases in between. CDR1 and CDR2 (germline): MGHRA, YSYEKL.

This clone was counted only a few times. The rearrangement uses TRBV6-2 or TRBV6-3 and TRBJ1-1; a possible D gene is TRBD1 (5 bases). The CDR3 is 15 amino acids. V was clipped by 5 bases and J by 3 bases, with 16 bases between them. Germline assignment: CDR1 MNHEY and CDR2 SVGEGT. CDR3 sequence (DNA): TGTGCCAGCAGTGATCGGGGGGGAGCCTACACTGAAGCTTTCTTT. Translating it yields CASSDRGGAYTEAFF.

V gene TRBV2 combines with J gene TRBJ1-4; D call uncertain. CDR1 is SNHLY and CDR2 is FYNNEI in the germline V gene. V gave up 3 bases and J gave up 0 bases, with 17 bases separating them. The CDR3 runs 18 residues. The CDR3 region has the DNA TGTGCCAGCAGTGAGTTCCGGACTCCTACGGCAACTAATGAAAAACTGTTTTTT. As protein: CASSEFRTPTATNEKLFF.

The chain carries TRBV6-6 and TRBJ1-6; no clear D. This CDR3 is built from 14 residues. Germline V lookup: CDR1 MNHNY, CDR2 SVGAGI (reference sequence). V lost 7 bases, J lost 0 bases, and 7 bases lay in between. In DNA form, the CDR3 reads TGTGCCAGCAAATCTAGCTCCTATAATTCACCCCTCCACTTT. It encodes CASKSSSYNSPLHF.

This rearrangement joins TRBV10-1 to TRBJ1-1, with D possibly matching TRBD1 (6 bases). Germline-derived CDR1 and CDR2 are WNHNN and SYGVQD (reference sequence). V was trimmed by 3 bases and J by 1 base, leaving 15 bases between them. This CDR3 has 16 amino acids. DNA for the CDR3: TGCGCCAGCAGTGAACAGGGAAGAACTAAGAACACTGAAGCTTTCTTT. Protein sequence: CASSEQGRTKNTEAFF.

The chain joins TRBV7-9 to TRBJ1-2, with a tentative D call TRBD1 (5 bases). Trimming pared 2 bases from V and 6 bases from J, leaving 16 bases between. Germline CDR1 is SEHNR and CDR2 is FQNEAQ (reference sequence). CDR3 length: 15 residues. The CDR3 protein is CASSLNPSGSDGYTF. The CDR3 DNA is TGTGCCAGCAGCTTAAACCCTTCAGGGTCTGATGGCTACACCTTC.

The V call is TRBV28, the J call TRBJ2-7; D is unclear. V was shortened by 2 bases and J by 6 bases, with 8 bases between the two germline ends. Germline values: CDR1 MDHEN, CDR2 SYDVKM. The CDR3 loop spans 12 amino acids. DNA of the CDR3: TGTGCCAGCAGTTTAGAGCACGGCGAGCAGTACTTC. It specifies CASSLEHGEQYF.

The V gene is TRBV7-9, the J gene TRBJ2-1, with 7 bases that match TRBD2. Trimming at V came to 0 bases and at J to 7 bases, leaving 9 bases not matched to a gene. There are 16 residues in the CDR3. The V gene's germline CDR1 is SEHNR and CDR2 FQNEAQ (reference sequence). Here the CDR3 reads CASSLAAVQGGNEQFF. The CDR3 DNA is TGTGCCAGCAGCTTAGCCGCGGTTCAGGGAGGGAATGAGCAGTTCTTC.

The chain couples TRBV2 to TRBJ1-2; 10 bases agree with TRBD1. The CDR3 sequence is 15 residues long. The trim removed 6 bases at V and 4 bases at J, leaving 8 bases unmatched. CDR1 and CDR2 from the germline V gene are SNHLY and FYNNEI. CDR3 DNA: TGTGCCAGCAGAGGCCCGGACAGGGGGTTCTATGGCTACACCTTC. Protein sequence: CASRGPDRGFYGYTF.